The next 22 T cell receptor beta chains were all read from a single sample in a study of T cell repertoires in cytomegalovirus infection. MiXCR, run by TCRdb on the reads, gives a single entry per CDR3 protein. The table has 650,000 to 850,000 distinct CDR3 sequences, almost 30% seen once; the top ten hold around 13%. These TCRs are of unknown antigen specificity. The sequences come from cultured CD8+ T cells from PBMCs, collected from culture after CMV antigen stimulation. The source of these receptors is a human donor in good health (CMV status not recorded). Some clones in this sample may be carry-over from other donors' samples.

This chain links TRBV4-1 with TRBJ1-1, with a weak D call TRBD1 (5 bases). The CDR3 covers 15 residues. Germline V gene sequence: CDR1 MGHRA, CDR2 YSYEKL. V dropped 1 base and J dropped 2 bases, with 11 bases sitting between them. For the CDR3, the DNA is TGCGCCAGCAGCCAAGTGTGGCAGGGAAACACTGAAGCTTTCTTT. Translated, it gives CASSQVWQGNTEAFF.

The genes are TRBV7-8 and TRBJ2-7; D not resolved. CDR1 is SGHVS, CDR2 FQNEAQ, per germline. Trimming cost V 5 bases and J 6 bases, with 11 bases left between them. CDR3 size: 12 residues. The CDR3 region is CASSPHESEQYF. CDR3 nucleotides: TGTGCCAGCAGCCCCCACGAGTCCGAGCAGTACTTC.

The chain couples TRBV20-1 to TRBJ2-7, with D maybe TRBD1 (5 bases). Germline CDR1 DFQATT, CDR2 SNEGSKA (reference sequence). Trimming pared 1 base from V and 2 bases from J, leaving 12 bases between. The CDR3 is 14 residues long. The CDR3 region is CSARGPKTAYEQYV. The CDR3 DNA reads as TGCAGTGCTAGAGGCCCTAAGACAGCCTACGAGCAGTACGTC.

This clonotype was seen a few times. This sequence joins TRBV6-5 and TRBJ2-1, with D perhaps matching TRBD1 (5 bases). Germline lookup yields CDR1 MNHEY and CDR2 SVGAGI. The CDR3 runs 15 residues. V was pared by 2 bases and J by 2 bases, with 10 bases between. CDR3 coding DNA: TGTGCCAGCAGTTACGGCGCAGGGACCTACAATGAGCAGTTCTTC. Its translation is CASSYGAGTYNEQFF.

The chain links TRBV29-1 to TRBJ2-1; 7 nucleotides line up with TRBD2. The V segment lost 8 bases and the J segment 7 bases; nucleotides outside the gene matches: 11. The CDR3 length is 13 residues. Germline CDR1 and CDR2: SQVTM and ANQGSEA. The CDR3 DNA reads TGCAGCCCCCGCCCAGCGGGGAAGAATGAGCAGTTCTTC. This gives the protein CSPRPAGKNEQFF.

This clonotype was seen just once. The genes are TRBV7-4 and TRBJ2-7, with 7 bases aligning to TRBD2. The CDR3 runs 14 residues. V was clipped by 5 bases and J by 3 bases; unmatched bases: 7. From germline, CDR1 is SGHVT and CDR2 SQSDAQ. The CDR3: CASSPRGGYYEQYV. Here the CDR3 DNA reads TGTGCCAGCAGCCCCCGGGGAGGGTACTACGAGCAGTACGTC.

The chain has TRBV10-3 and TRBJ2-7, with unresolved D. Germline values: CDR1 ENHRY, CDR2 SYGVKD. V was clipped by 8 bases and J by 2 bases, with 7 bases between them. The CDR3 extends over 11 amino acids. The CDR3 is CAIGGTYEQYV. The DNA of the CDR3 is TGTGCCATCGGCGGCACCTACGAGCAGTACGTC.

The rearrangement joins TRBV4-1 to TRBJ1-5, with 7 bases that match TRBD1. CDR1 MGHRA and CDR2 YSYEKL come from the germline V gene. The CDR3 has 13 amino acids. V was clipped by 1 base and J by 9 bases; unmatched bases: 3. The CDR3 DNA sequence: TGCGCCAGCAGCCAAGTACAGGGGTCGCCCCAGCATTTT. It is translated as CASSQVQGSPQHF.

This clonotype has only a few counts. J is TRBJ1-1 and V is TRBV6-6, with D uncertain. This CDR3 is built from 13 residues. The V end lost 5 bases, the J end lost 6 bases, and 13 bases lay between the germline ends. Looked up from germline, CDR1 is MNHNY and CDR2 is SVGAGI (reference sequence). CDR3 in amino acids: CASSRRPSAEAFF. In DNA form, the CDR3 reads TGTGCCAGCAGTCGGCGTCCGAGCGCTGAAGCTTTCTTT.

V gene TRBV27 combines with J gene TRBJ1-2, with 9 bases lining up with TRBD1. Germline trimming cut 0 bases from V and 8 bases from J; bases unmatched to any gene: 7. CDR3 length: 15 amino acids. CDR1 is MNHEY and CDR2 is SMNVEV in the germline V gene (reference sequence). As DNA, the CDR3 is TGTGCCAGCAGTTTATCGGGGACAGGGTTGCGGGGCTACACCTTC. This sequence encodes CASSLSGTGLRGYTF.

V and J are TRBV15 and TRBJ1-4; D gene unclear. Trimming took off 4 bases at V and 0 bases at J, with 9 bases between the two ends. The CDR3 runs 15 residues. Looked up from germline, CDR1 is LNHNV and CDR2 is YYDKDF (reference sequence). The CDR3 DNA is TGTGCCACCAGCATTGACCGCGCAACTAATGAAAAACTGTTTTTT. It specifies CATSIDRATNEKLFF.

At least ten counts were recorded for this clonotype. V is TRBV12-3 or TRBV12-4 and J is TRBJ2-2, with TRBD1 matching 8 bases. The CDR3 sequence is 14 residues long. The V segment lost 7 bases and the J segment 1 base; nucleotides outside the gene matches: 2. The CDR3 sequence is CASNGQGNTGELFF. Here the CDR3 DNA reads TGTGCCAGCAACGGACAGGGGAACACCGGGGAGCTGTTTTTT.

The J gene is TRBJ1-2, the V gene TRBV5-1; TRBD1 matches at 7 bases. The V gene's germline CDR1 is SGHRS and CDR2 YFSETQ. V shed 1 base and J 8 bases; nucleotides not matched to a gene: 8. The CDR3 extends over 14 amino acids. The CDR3 DNA sequence: TGCGCCAGCAGCTTGAAGTTAGGGGGCGACGGCTACACCTTC. Its translation is CASSLKLGGDGYTF.

This clonotype has a handful of counts. This chain connects TRBV19 to TRBJ2-1; no definite D call. Trimming took off 1 base at V and 6 bases at J, with 10 bases between the two ends. The CDR3 consists of 14 residues. The V gene's germline CDR1 is LNHDA and CDR2 SQIVND (reference sequence). CDR3 sequence: CASSIGLEPNEQFF. In DNA form, the CDR3 reads TGTGCCAGTAGTATAGGGCTAGAGCCCAATGAGCAGTTCTTC.

This chain joins TRBV7-6 and TRBJ2-5; D is unclear. Trimming removed 5 bases from V and 5 bases from J, with 15 bases in between. CDR1 is SGHVS and CDR2 is FNYEAQ in the germline V gene. This CDR3 region has 14 residues. CDR3 in amino acids: CASSPPERYETQYF. CDR3 DNA sequence: TGTGCCAGCAGCCCTCCGGAGAGGTACGAGACCCAGTACTTC.

In its sample, this clonotype was seen a few times. The genes are TRBV7-6 and TRBJ2-1; 10 bases match TRBD2. There are 17 residues in the CDR3. From germline, CDR1 is SGHVS and CDR2 FNYEAQ. With V trimmed by 2 bases and J by 5 bases, 9 bases remained unmatched. The CDR3 region is CASSLPSSGGAHNEQFF. The CDR3 bases are TGTGCCAGCAGCTTACCATCGAGCGGGGGGGCCCACAATGAGCAGTTCTTC.

V and J are TRBV7-9 and TRBJ2-7, with TRBD2 matching over 10 bases. V lost 5 bases, J lost 3 bases, and 10 bases stayed unmatched. This CDR3 has 16 residues. CDR1 and CDR2 from the germline V gene are SEHNR and FQNEAQ (reference sequence). CDR3 DNA sequence: TGTGCCAGCAGCCCGCTACCCTCTAGCGGGAGCTACGAGCAGTACTTC. Protein: CASSPLPSSGSYEQYF.

The chain uses TRBV13 and TRBJ2-3; TRBD2 matches 7 bases. The CDR3 spans 14 residues. Trimming removed 4 bases from V and 2 bases from J; junction bases left unmatched: 3. Germline CDR1 is PRHDT and CDR2 is FYEKMQ (reference sequence). The CDR3 reads CASSSGLPTDTQYF. In DNA, the CDR3 is TGTGCCAGCAGCTCGGGACTACCCACAGATACGCAGTATTTT.

Only a few counts were recorded for this clonotype. The V and J genes are TRBV6-1 and TRBJ2-1; weak D call: TRBD1 (6 bases). Trimming stripped 3 bases from V and 0 bases from J, with 18 bases between. The CDR3 loop spans 18 amino acids. The germline V gene encodes CDR1 MNHNS and CDR2 SASEGT. This CDR3 is CASSEKGTTGSSYNEQFF. CDR3 in DNA: TGTGCCAGCAGTGAGAAAGGGACAACAGGGAGCTCCTACAATGAGCAGTTCTTC.

This clonotype turned up a few times. The chain carries TRBV5-1 and TRBJ1-2, with TRBD1 as a possible D gene (6 bases). Germline CDR1 reads SGHRS; CDR2 reads YFSETQ. V dropped 4 bases and J dropped 4 bases, with 14 bases sitting between them. The CDR3 extends over 14 amino acids. This CDR3 reads CASSQTGPIYGYTF. CDR3 DNA: TGCGCCAGCAGCCAGACAGGACCCATCTATGGCTACACCTTC.

The chain couples TRBV5-1 to TRBJ2-7; a weak D match, TRBD1 (6 bases). The CDR3 is 16 amino acids. Germline V gene lookup returns CDR1 SGHRS and CDR2 YFSETQ. V was shortened by 6 bases and J by 2 bases, with 21 bases between the two germline ends. The CDR3 nucleotides are TGCGCCAGCATCCCGGGTGGGACATTTAGCACCTACGAGCAGTACGTC. Its protein is CASIPGGTFSTYEQYV.

The rearrangement joins TRBV7-2 to TRBJ2-2; TRBD1 or TRBD2 may be the D gene (5 bases each). CDR1 is SGHTA, CDR2 FQGNSA, per germline. The length of the CDR3 is 16 residues. The germline V and J ends were trimmed by 2 bases and 2 bases, with 12 bases remaining between them. The CDR3 region has the DNA TGTGCCAGCAGCTTACTTCCGGGACGTAACACCGGGGAGCTGTTTTTT. This encodes CASSLLPGRNTGELFF.